A single sample is the source of the 29 T cell receptor beta chains below, sequenced in a study of human T cells and chemical hapten exposure. One entry per CDR3 protein, called by TCRdb with MiXCR from the RACE reads. The table lists 80,000 to 100,000 distinct CDR3 sequences, around 8.8% of them singletons. Time point specified: healthy volunteer bleed at 2 weeks. Total RNA came from unfractionated whole blood. Sequencing was carried out using whole blood. The receptor source for this set is a female donor in good health. Some clones in this sample may be carry-over from other donors' samples.

In its sample, this clonotype was seen a few times. V gene TRBV5-1 combines with J gene TRBJ1-1; perhaps TRBD1 as D (6 bases). Germline assignment: CDR1 SGHRS and CDR2 YFSETQ. Trimming removed 1 base from V and 4 bases from J, with 11 bases in between. The length of the CDR3 is 14 residues. The CDR3 nucleotides are TGCGCCAGCAGCTTGACACAGGGCGTCACTGAAGCTTTCTTT. Amino acids: CASSLTQGVTEAFF.

V gene TRBV4-1 combines with J gene TRBJ2-3; no clear D gene. Trimming took 0 bases from V and 2 from J, leaving 9 bases between them. CDR1 is MGHRA, CDR2 YSYEKL, per germline. This CDR3 comprises 15 residues. CDR3: CASSQDPRPTDTQYF. As DNA, the CDR3 is TGCGCCAGCAGCCAAGATCCCAGACCCACAGATACGCAGTATTTT.

This clonotype has at least ten counts. The gene calls are TRBV27 and TRBJ2-7; 12 bases match TRBD2. The ends lost 1 base at V and 7 bases at J; junction bases unmatched: 2. Germline assignment: CDR1 MNHEY and CDR2 SMNVEV (reference sequence). The CDR3 totals 14 residues. In DNA form, the CDR3 reads TGTGCCAGCAGTTTATTACTAGCGGGAGGTGAGCAGTACTTC. Encoded protein: CASSLLLAGGEQYF.

The sample holds a few counts of this clonotype. V gene TRBV24-1 combines with J gene TRBJ2-1; TRBD2 might be the D (6 bases). Trimming removed 9 bases from V and 7 bases from J, with 21 bases in between. The CDR3 is 15 amino acids. CDR1 KGHDR and CDR2 SFDVKD come from the germline V gene. The CDR3 is CATQGGGPDRNEQFF. CDR3 nucleotide sequence: TGTGCCACCCAGGGTGGAGGGCCTGACCGGAATGAGCAGTTCTTC.

This clonotype came up a few times. The rearrangement links TRBV7-2 to TRBJ2-7, with D hard to call. Germline CDR1 SGHTA, CDR2 FQGNSA. This CDR3 has 13 amino acids. V was clipped by 5 bases and J by 1 base, with 9 bases between them. CDR3 sequence: CASSPRNSYEQYF. DNA of the CDR3: TGTGCCAGCAGCCCGAGGAATTCCTACGAGCAGTACTTC.

This chain joins TRBV3-1 and TRBJ2-1, with D unclear. Germline-derived CDR1 and CDR2 are LGHDT and YNNKEL (reference sequence). V dropped 2 bases and J dropped 4 bases, with 6 bases sitting between them. The CDR3 consists of 13 residues. This CDR3 is CASSQTYYNEQFF. CDR3 nucleotide sequence: TGTGCCAGCAGCCAAACATATTACAATGAGCAGTTCTTC.

J is TRBJ2-5 and V is TRBV12-3 or TRBV12-4; D is unresolved. The CDR3 is made up of 12 amino acids. Trimming pared 3 bases from V and 5 bases from J, leaving 7 bases between. For the CDR3, the DNA is TGTGCCAGCAGTTTGGACGGGGAGACCCAGTACTTC. Translation: CASSLDGETQYF.

The chain combines TRBV2 with TRBJ2-3; 7 bases line up with TRBD2. V lost 6 bases, J lost 5 bases, and 11 bases stayed unmatched. CDR1 is SNHLY and CDR2 is FYNNEI in the germline V gene. The CDR3 is 15 residues long. The CDR3 here is CASRESSGGGDTQYF. CDR3 coding DNA: TGTGCCAGCAGGGAATCTAGCGGAGGCGGAGATACGCAGTATTTT.

This chain uses TRBV4-3 with TRBJ2-3; 7 nucleotides align to TRBD1. Germline values: CDR1 LGHNA, CDR2 YSLEER. J lost 1 base, V lost 0 bases, and 4 bases had no gene match. The CDR3 runs to 16 residues. The CDR3 reads CASSQDTGERTDTQYF. The CDR3 DNA reads as TGCGCCAGCAGCCAAGATACAGGGGAACGCACAGATACGCAGTATTTT.

The table lists this clonotype with many counts. CDR3 nucleotide sequence: TGTGCCAGCACCGAAGGACAGGGAGGTTCAGATACGCAGTATTTT. Its protein product is CASTEGQGGSDTQYF. This chain links TRBV6-1 with TRBJ2-3; 8 bases are a match to TRBD1. Unmatched junction bases numbered 10, after V lost 7 bases and J lost 4 bases. The CDR3 is 15 amino acids. Germline CDR1 and CDR2: MNHNS and SASEGT.

This clonotype was recorded a few times. The chain joins TRBV10-3 to TRBJ1-1; a weak D match, TRBD1 (5 bases). The germline CDR1 and CDR2 sequences are ENHRY and SYGVKD. V lost 2 bases to trimming and J lost 0 bases, with 7 bases between them. The CDR3 is 14 amino acids. CDR3 DNA: TGTGCCATCAGTGAGCTGGGGCTGAACACTGAAGCTTTCTTT. Its protein product is CAISELGLNTEAFF.

This CDR3 is CAGQGPNTEAFF. The CDR3 nucleotides are TGTGCCGGTCAGGGCCCGAACACTGAAGCTTTCTTT. The chain recombines TRBV2 with TRBJ1-1; D possibly corresponds to TRBD1 (5 bases). Between the trimmed V and J ends, which lost 11 bases and 1 base, there was a span of 11 bases. This CDR3 has 12 amino acids. Germline V gene data show CDR1 as SNHLY and CDR2 as FYNNEI.

This clonotype was observed at least ten times. V usage is TRBV24-1 and J usage is TRBJ2-3, with 13 bases that match TRBD2. V dropped 6 bases and J dropped 5; count of bases not matched to a gene: 7. The CDR3 has 16 amino acids. Germline CDR1 is KGHDR and CDR2 is SFDVKD. For the CDR3, the DNA is TGTGCCACCAGTTCCGGACTAGCGGGAGAGATAGATACGCAGTATTTT. This encodes CATSSGLAGEIDTQYF.

The chain is built from TRBV12-3 or TRBV12-4 and TRBJ2-2; D may be TRBD2 (5 bases). This CDR3 comprises 14 residues. The V and J ends lost 6 bases and 1 base respectively, with 9 bases between them. CDR3 sequence (DNA): TGTGCCAGCAGCCCCGGGGAGAACACCGGGGAGCTGTTTTTT. Protein sequence: CASSPGENTGELFF.

This clonotype was seen a few times. The chain has TRBV20-1 and TRBJ2-5, with D unclear. The CDR3 length is 11 residues. V lost 3 bases, J lost 1 base, and 3 bases lay in between. Germline-derived CDR1 and CDR2 are DFQATT and SNEGSKA (reference sequence). CDR3 loop: CSASPQETQYF. The CDR3 DNA reads as TGCAGTGCTAGTCCCCAAGAGACCCAGTACTTC.

The rearrangement joins TRBV6-1 to TRBJ1-4, with D unresolved. V lost 6 bases to trimming and J lost 3 bases, with 11 bases between them. CDR1 and CDR2 from the germline V gene are MNHNS and SASEGT. The CDR3 is 14 amino acids. Written as DNA, the CDR3 is TGTGCCAGCAGCACGCGGGCATCTAATGAAAAACTGTTTTTT. Residues: CASSTRASNEKLFF.

The chain uses TRBV5-4 and TRBJ1-1, with TRBD1 matching over 10 bases. The CDR3 length is 13 residues. Germline CDR1 SGHNT, CDR2 YYREEE (reference sequence). V lost 4 bases and J lost 7; bases outside the gene matches: 4. The CDR3 coding sequence is TGTGCCAGCAGCGCTGGGACAGGGGATGAAGCTTTCTTT. This gives the protein CASSAGTGDEAFF.

Many counts were recorded for this clonotype. The chain couples TRBV9 to TRBJ2-7; D uncertain. Per the germline V gene, CDR1 is SGDLS and CDR2 is YYNGEE. V dropped 0 bases and J dropped 4 bases, with 8 bases sitting between them. This CDR3 comprises 13 residues. CDR3 nucleotide sequence: TGTGCCAGCAGCGTAGGCTTAGGGTACGAGCAGTACTTC. Its translation: CASSVGLGYEQYF.

V gene TRBV6-2 or TRBV6-3 combines with J gene TRBJ1-4; no definite D call. The CDR3 totals 15 residues. Germline lookup yields CDR1 MNHEY and CDR2 SVGEGT. V gave up 8 bases and J gave up 0 bases, with 13 bases separating them. In DNA, the CDR3 is TGTGCCAGCTACCCGCTTCGCGCAACTAATGAAAAACTGTTTTTT. It translates to CASYPLRATNEKLFF.

This chain uses TRBV28 with TRBJ2-7; D is uncertain. Germline V CDR1 and CDR2: MDHEN, SYDVKM. The CDR3 has 12 residues. The ends were cut back, 4 bases at V and 4 bases at J, with 8 bases in the middle. The CDR3, as DNA: TGTGCCAGCAGTTCCGACAATTACGAGCAGTACTTC. This translates into CASSSDNYEQYF.

This clonotype has a handful of counts. The chain carries TRBV29-1 and TRBJ1-1, with D possibly TRBD1 on 5 matching bases. CDR3 size: 12 residues. V lost 7 bases to trimming and J lost 5 bases, with 14 bases between them. Germline CDR1 SQVTM, CDR2 ANQGSEA. The CDR3 sequence: CSAKGWGTEAFF. The CDR3, as DNA: TGCAGCGCCAAGGGGTGGGGGACTGAAGCTTTCTTT. The full variable domain, its missing parts supplied by reference TRBV29-1 and TRBJ1-1, is SAVISQKPSRDICQRGTSLTIQCQVDSQVTMMFWYRQQPGQSLTLIATANQGSEATYESGFVIDKFPISRPNLTFSTLTVSNMSPEDSSIYLCSAKGWGTEAFFGQGTRLTVV.

This clonotype was counted ten times or more. This sequence joins TRBV9 and TRBJ2-1; unclear D gene. Trimming removed 1 base from V and 0 bases from J, with 8 bases in between. Germline V lookup: CDR1 SGDLS, CDR2 YYNGEE. The CDR3 is made up of 15 amino acids. CDR3 sequence reads: CASSVRDGSYNEQFF. CDR3 nucleotide sequence: TGTGCCAGCAGCGTAAGGGATGGCTCCTACAATGAGCAGTTCTTC.

This clonotype has a count of ten or more. This rearrangement joins TRBV27 to TRBJ2-7; D ambiguous. The germline V and J ends were trimmed by 8 bases and 2 bases, with 13 bases remaining between them. Germline-derived CDR1 and CDR2 are MNHEY and SMNVEV (reference sequence). The CDR3 runs 13 residues. The chain's CDR3 is CASGPDRTYEQYF. The CDR3 DNA reads TGTGCCAGCGGACCAGATAGAACCTACGAGCAGTACTTC.

This chain joins TRBV6-2 or TRBV6-3 and TRBJ2-3; 9 bases match TRBD2. The CDR3 contains 14 residues. From germline, CDR1 is MNHEY and CDR2 SVGEGT. Germline trimming cut 8 bases from V and 3 bases from J; bases unmatched to any gene: 6. The CDR3 coding sequence is TGTGCCAGCCTAGCTAGCGGGAATACAGATACGCAGTATTTT. It yields the protein CASLASGNTDTQYF.

V usage is TRBV15 and J usage is TRBJ2-4; D may be TRBD1 or TRBD2 (5 bases each). Looked up from germline, CDR1 is LNHNV and CDR2 is YYDKDF (reference sequence). V was shortened by 0 bases and J by 6 bases, with 12 bases between the two germline ends. This CDR3 has 15 amino acids. The CDR3 region has the DNA TGTGCCACCAGCAGAGAGGGACCGGACTCAAACATTCAGTACTTC. Its translation is CATSREGPDSNIQYF.

Only a few counts were recorded for this clonotype. The chain carries TRBV27 and TRBJ1-5, with D possibly matching TRBD1 (6 bases). Trimming cost V 0 bases and J 4 bases, with 10 bases left between them. This CDR3 has 15 amino acids. The V gene's germline CDR1 is MNHEY and CDR2 SMNVEV (reference sequence). Here the CDR3 DNA reads TGTGCCAGCAGTTTATCGTGGACAGTAAATCAGCCCCAGCATTTT. Its translation is CASSLSWTVNQPQHF.

This clonotype was seen a handful of times. The gene calls are TRBV5-1 and TRBJ2-4, with TRBD2 matching over 13 bases. The CDR3 has 17 residues. Germline CDR1 and CDR2: SGHRS and YFSETQ. After removal of 4 bases from V and 6 bases from J, the junction contained 10 bases not matched to a gene. The CDR3 region has the DNA TGCGCCAGCAGCGGGGGACTAGCGGGACCCCGACGAAACATTCAGTACTTC. Its translation is CASSGGLAGPRRNIQYF.

This clonotype was recorded many times. Written as DNA, the CDR3 is TGTGCCAGCAGCTCATTGTCGGCGGGGGAATACAATGAGCAGTTCTTC. As protein: CASSSLSAGEYNEQFF. The rearrangement joins TRBV5-6 to TRBJ2-1, with 7 bases matching TRBD2. Germline CDR1 SGHDT, CDR2 YYEEEE. The ends lost 3 bases at V and 4 bases at J; junction bases unmatched: 10. This CDR3 spans 16 amino acids.

This chain joins TRBV7-9 and TRBJ1-6; TRBD1 matches 7 bases. This CDR3 region has 20 residues. Unmatched junction bases numbered 23, after V lost 5 bases and J lost 7 bases. Per the germline V gene, CDR1 is SEHNR and CDR2 is FQNEAQ (reference sequence). The CDR3 DNA reads as TGTGCCAGCAGCCCTCTCTCGGGGACAGCACTCTCGGGGGGGAATTCACCCCTCCACTTT. The encoded protein is CASSPLSGTALSGGNSPLHF.